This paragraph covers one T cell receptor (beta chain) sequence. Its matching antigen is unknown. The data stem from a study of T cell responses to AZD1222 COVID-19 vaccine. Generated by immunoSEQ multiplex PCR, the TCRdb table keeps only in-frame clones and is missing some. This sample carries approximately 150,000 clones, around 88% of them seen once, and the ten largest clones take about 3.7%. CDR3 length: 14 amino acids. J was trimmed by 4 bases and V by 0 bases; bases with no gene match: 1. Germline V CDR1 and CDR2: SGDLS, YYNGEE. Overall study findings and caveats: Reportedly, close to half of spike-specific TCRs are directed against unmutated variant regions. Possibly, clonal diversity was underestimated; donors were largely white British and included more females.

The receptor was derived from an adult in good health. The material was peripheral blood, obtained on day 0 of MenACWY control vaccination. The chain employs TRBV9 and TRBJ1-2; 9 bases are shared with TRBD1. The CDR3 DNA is TGTGCCAGCAGCGTAGAGGGACAGGGCTATGGCTACACCTTC. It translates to CASSVEGQGYGYTF.